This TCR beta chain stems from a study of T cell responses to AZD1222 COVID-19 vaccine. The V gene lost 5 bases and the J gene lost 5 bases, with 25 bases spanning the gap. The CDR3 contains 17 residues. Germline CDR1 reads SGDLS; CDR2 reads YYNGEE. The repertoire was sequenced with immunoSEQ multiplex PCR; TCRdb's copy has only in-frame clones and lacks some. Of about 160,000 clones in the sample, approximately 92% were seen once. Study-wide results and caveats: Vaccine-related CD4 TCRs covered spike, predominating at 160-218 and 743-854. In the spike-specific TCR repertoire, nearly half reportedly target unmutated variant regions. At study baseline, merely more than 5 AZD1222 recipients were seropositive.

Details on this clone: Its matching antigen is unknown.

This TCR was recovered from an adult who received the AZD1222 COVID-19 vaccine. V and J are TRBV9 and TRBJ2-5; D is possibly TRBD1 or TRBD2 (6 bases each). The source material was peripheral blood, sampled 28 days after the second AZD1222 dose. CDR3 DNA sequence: TGTGCCAGCAGATTTGGCCCCAGGACAGCCCGGGGGGAGACCCAGTACTTC. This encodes CASRFGPRTARGETQYF. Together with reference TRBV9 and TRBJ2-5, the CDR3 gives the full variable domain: DSGVTQTPKHLITATGQRVTLRCSPRSGDLSVYWYQQSLDQGLQFLIQYYNGEERAKGNILERFSAQQFPDLHSELNLSSLELGDSALYFCASRFGPRTARGETQYFGPGTRLLVL.